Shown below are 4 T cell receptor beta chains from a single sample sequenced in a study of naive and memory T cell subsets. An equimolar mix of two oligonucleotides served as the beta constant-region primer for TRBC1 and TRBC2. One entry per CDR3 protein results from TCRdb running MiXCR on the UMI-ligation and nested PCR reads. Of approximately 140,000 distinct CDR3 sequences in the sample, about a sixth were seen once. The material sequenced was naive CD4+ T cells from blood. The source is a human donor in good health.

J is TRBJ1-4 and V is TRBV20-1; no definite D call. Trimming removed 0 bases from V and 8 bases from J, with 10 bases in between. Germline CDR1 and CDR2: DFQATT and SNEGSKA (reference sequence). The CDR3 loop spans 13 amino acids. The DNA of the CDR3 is TGCAGTGCTAGAGATTGGCAGAAGGAAAAACTGTTTTTT. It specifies CSARDWQKEKLFF.

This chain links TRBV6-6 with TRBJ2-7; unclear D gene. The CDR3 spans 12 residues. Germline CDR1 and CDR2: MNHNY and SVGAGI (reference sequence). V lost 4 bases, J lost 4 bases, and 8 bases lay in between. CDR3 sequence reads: CASSWGWYEQYF. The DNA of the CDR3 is TGTGCCAGCAGTTGGGGATGGTACGAGCAGTACTTC.

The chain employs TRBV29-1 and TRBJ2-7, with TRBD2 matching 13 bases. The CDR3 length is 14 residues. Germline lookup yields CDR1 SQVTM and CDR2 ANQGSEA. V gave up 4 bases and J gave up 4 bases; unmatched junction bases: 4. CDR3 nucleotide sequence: TGCAGCGTTGGACTAGCGGGAGGTGTGTACGAGCAGTACTTC. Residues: CSVGLAGGVYEQYF.

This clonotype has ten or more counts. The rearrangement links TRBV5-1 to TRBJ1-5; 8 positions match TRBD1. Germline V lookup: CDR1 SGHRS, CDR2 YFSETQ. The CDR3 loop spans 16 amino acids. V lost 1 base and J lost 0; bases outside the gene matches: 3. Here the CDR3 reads CASSLRGQASNQPQHF. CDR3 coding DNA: TGCGCCAGCAGCTTGCGGGGACAGGCTAGCAATCAGCCCCAGCATTTT. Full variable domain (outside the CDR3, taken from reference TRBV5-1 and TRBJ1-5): KAGVTQTPRYLIKTRGQQVTLSCSPISGHRSVSWYQQTPGQGLQFLFEYFSETQRNKGNFPGRFSGRQFSNSRSEMNVSTLELGDSALYLCASSLRGQASNQPQHFGDGTRLSIL.